This T cell receptor beta chain is from a study of blood T cells in healthy people across ages. Primers used in a second PCR of about 6 to 11 cycles were a sample-barcoded 5' primer and a J-beta primer mix. There were at least 3 million CDR3-containing paired-end reads obtained from each sample. TCRdb re-derived calls from the 5' RACE reads in MiXCR, one entry per CDR3 protein. The sample consists of hundreds of thousands of distinct CDR3 sequences, around three fifths of them appearing once. CDR3 length: 15 residues. The V end was cut by 0 bases, the J end by 5 bases, with 9 bases between. Germline V gene sequence: CDR1 SGHRS, CDR2 YFSETQ.

Specimen: blood. The gene calls are TRBV5-1 and TRBJ1-6; D gene uncertain. The receptor's source is a man aged 35-49 years in good health. CDR3 sequence reads: CASSLAAVDNSPLHF. The CDR3 DNA sequence: TGCGCCAGCAGCTTGGCTGCCGTCGATAATTCACCCCTCCACTTT.